The 8 T cell receptor beta chains in this list originate from one sample, sequenced in a study of blood T cell repertoires in COVID-19 (dated by TCRdb to the early 2020s). Library generation was performed with the immunoSEQ multiplex PCR assay. Drawn from immuneACCESS, this table holds only the in-frame rearrangements with V and J called that TCRdb kept. Clones are partly lost; checked studies trace under half to an unresolved V gene and leave the rest unexplained. The table for this sample lists roughly 140,000 clones; roughly 88% of them were counted only once. 7.2% of the sample is taken by the ten largest. The specimen sequenced was peripheral blood. These receptors originate from a woman aged 45-59 years in a cohort sampled during active or convalescent COVID-19.

This clone was picked up one time. The chain employs TRBV7-8 and TRBJ1-1; D possibly corresponds to TRBD1 (6 bases). Germline-derived CDR1 and CDR2 are SGHVS and FQNEAQ. The CDR3 runs 15 residues. V was shortened by 1 base and J by 9 bases, with 18 bases between the two germline ends. CDR3 residues: CASSLVGGAGSQAFF. The CDR3 DNA sequence: TGTGCCAGCAGCTTAGTAGGGGGGGCTGGCTCTCAAGCTTTCTTT. Full variable domain (outside the CDR3, taken from reference TRBV7-8 and TRBJ1-1): GAGVSQSPRYKVAKRGQDVALRCDPISGHVSLFWYQQALGQGPEFLTYFQNEAQLDKSGLPSDRFFAERPEGSVSTLKIQRTQQEDSAVYLCASSLVGGAGSQAFFGQGTRLTVV.

This chain connects TRBV7-9 to TRBJ1-2, with 7 bases that match TRBD1. The junction had 6 bases not matched to a gene; V was cut back by 1 base and J by 4 bases. This CDR3 has 15 residues. Germline lookup yields CDR1 SEHNR and CDR2 FQNEAQ (reference sequence). The DNA of the CDR3 is TGTGCCAGCAGCTTAGGACAGGGTTTCCTCTATGGCTACACCTTC. This codes for CASSLGQGFLYGYTF. Full variable domain (remainder filled in from reference TRBV7-9 and TRBJ1-2): DTGVSQNPRHKITKRGQNVTFRCDPISEHNRLYWYRQTLGQGPEFLTYFQNEAQLEKSRLLSDRFSAERPKGSFSTLEIQRTEQGDSAMYLCASSLGQGFLYGYTFGSGTRLTVV.

The J gene is TRBJ1-6, the V gene TRBV6-4, with D unclear. Germline V lookup: CDR1 MRHNA, CDR2 SNTAGT. The CDR3 spans 13 residues. V shed 5 bases and J shed 9 bases, with 11 bases lying between them. CDR3 bases: TGTGCCAGCAGTCCGGGGAACAGTTCACCCCTCCACTTT. Protein product: CASSPGNSSPLHF.

In nucleotides, the CDR3 is TGTGCCAGCAGTTTATTTGCCAGGTCAGAGCAGTACTTC. This codes for CASSLFARSEQYF. The V gene is TRBV28, the J gene TRBJ2-7; D is ambiguous. Germline assignment: CDR1 MDHEN and CDR2 SYDVKM. The CDR3 is 13 residues long. Deletions cut 1 base from V and 7 bases from J, with 11 bases between.

The chain carries TRBV19 and TRBJ2-1; D perhaps matches TRBD1 (5 bases). The CDR3 spans 15 residues. CDR1 and CDR2 (germline): LNHDA, SQIVND (reference sequence). Trimming pared 3 bases from V and 5 bases from J, leaving 14 bases between. CDR3: CASSIVQGHHNEQFF. The CDR3 nucleotides read TGTGCCAGTAGTATTGTCCAGGGTCACCACAATGAGCAGTTCTTC.

This clone appeared once. V and J are TRBV19 and TRBJ1-5; TRBD1 aligns across 10 bases. The V segment lost 4 bases and the J segment 7 bases; nucleotides outside the gene matches: 10. The CDR3 has 16 amino acids. Germline CDR1 is LNHDA and CDR2 is SQIVND (reference sequence). The CDR3: CASSNPRTGGSQPQHF. The CDR3 DNA is TGTGCCAGTAGTAACCCCCGGACAGGGGGTTCGCAGCCCCAGCATTTT.

J is TRBJ2-7 and V is TRBV2; 7 bases agree with TRBD1. Trimming removed 6 bases from V and 7 bases from J; junction bases left unmatched: 21. The germline gives CDR1 SNHLY, CDR2 FYNNEI. There are 17 residues in the CDR3. The CDR3 DNA reads TGTGCCAGCAGAGCCCGGGACAGCCGGAAAGCCTACTCGGAGCAGTACTTC. It translates to CASRARDSRKAYSEQYF.

This clone was observed a handful of times. V and J are TRBV3-1 (or the pseudogene TRBV3-2) and TRBJ2-7; D is uncertain. V lost 6 bases, J lost 6 bases, and 9 bases lay in between. CDR1 LGHDT and CDR2 YNNKEL come from the germline V gene (reference sequence). The length of the CDR3 is 11 residues. The CDR3, as DNA: TGTGCCAGCAGGGGCGCATCCGAGCAGTACTTC. It translates to CASRGASEQYF.